These 29 T cell receptor beta chains originate from one sample sequenced in a study of T cells expressing NK-cell markers. TCRdb reprocessed the 5' RACE reads, with one entry per CDR3 protein and no DNA. This sample's clone table lists around 550,000 distinct CDR3 sequences. Sequencing input: blood T cells: a sorted CD56 or NKG2C T cell subset, CD4+ or CD8+ T cells, or bulk PBMC T cells (not recorded which). All receptors derive from a man younger than 35 in good health.

The V and J genes are TRBV9 and TRBJ2-1; checking the TCRdb D call of TRBD2 is not possible without DNA. Germline V gene lookup returns CDR1 SGDLS and CDR2 YYNGEE. This CDR3 contains 15 residues. The CDR3: CASSATSGRVNEQFF.

The CDR3 sequence: CASKGRVTDTQYF. V and J are TRBV5-1 and TRBJ2-3; the TRBD1 assignment by TCRdb is unverifiable without DNA. The CDR3 has 13 residues. CDR1 and CDR2 from the germline V gene are SGHRS and YFSETQ.

The chain employs TRBV19 and TRBJ1-5. The CDR3 length is 14 residues. The germline V gene has CDR1 LNHDA and CDR2 SQIVND (reference sequence). CDR3 sequence: CASGLQGHNQPQHF.

This rearrangement joins TRBV5-1 to TRBJ2-3; TCRdb lists TRBD2, though no DNA is available to test this call. The V gene's germline CDR1 is SGHRS and CDR2 YFSETQ. This CDR3 has 16 residues. CDR3 sequence reads: CASSLYAGGSTDTQYF.

The gene calls are TRBV4-1 and TRBJ1-1; TCRdb reports TRBD1, a call that lacks DNA to check it against. Germline loops: CDR1 MGHRA, CDR2 YSYEKL. The CDR3 is 13 residues long. The CDR3 here is CASIRPGGTEAFF.

V is TRBV5-1 and J is TRBJ2-2; as DNA is missing, the TRBD2 call by TCRdb cannot be tested. Germline CDR1 and CDR2: SGHRS and YFSETQ. The CDR3 contains 19 residues. The CDR3 loop is CASSRSLSPSGRRSGELFF.

The V and J genes are TRBV6-1 and TRBJ2-2; TCRdb returns TRBD1, unconfirmable since there is no DNA. Germline V CDR1 and CDR2: MNHNS, SASEGT. There are 15 residues in the CDR3. The CDR3 sequence is CASSRQGRDTGELFF.

CDR3 in amino acids: CASSGRALADTQYF. This rearrangement joins TRBV10-1 to TRBJ2-3; TCRdb returns TRBD2, unconfirmable since there is no DNA. This CDR3 region has 14 residues. CDR1 and CDR2 (germline): WNHNN, SYGVQD (reference sequence).

V and J are TRBV10-3 and TRBJ2-2; TCRdb gives TRBD2 as the D gene, but with no DNA this cannot be confirmed. Looked up from germline, CDR1 is ENHRY and CDR2 is SYGVKD. The CDR3 sequence is 20 residues long. CDR3 amino acids: CASRRGTRREVFLNTGELFF.

This chain connects TRBV7-2 to TRBJ2-7; TCRdb's D call of TRBD2 is untestable without DNA. The length of the CDR3 is 17 residues. The V gene's germline CDR1 is SGHTA and CDR2 FQGNSA. The CDR3 loop is CASSLGISSGRAYEQYF.

This chain joins TRBV2 and TRBJ2-1; TCRdb lists TRBD2, though no DNA is available to test this call. The germline V gene encodes CDR1 SNHLY and CDR2 FYNNEI. The CDR3 runs to 16 residues. CDR3 amino acids: CASSATGLAGYNEQFF. The full variable domain, completed using reference TRBV2 and TRBJ2-1, is EPEVTQTPSHQVTQMGQEVILRCVPISNHLYFYWYRQILGQKVEFLVSFYNNEISEKSEIFDDQFSVERPDGSNFTLKIRSTKLEDSAMYFCASSATGLAGYNEQFFGPGTRLTVL.

The rearrangement joins TRBV12-3 or TRBV12-4 to TRBJ2-3; the TCRdb D gene call, TRBD2, has no DNA to confirm it. This CDR3 comprises 15 residues. CDR3 amino acids: CATQLAEILTDTQYF.

J is TRBJ2-1 and V is TRBV5-1. This CDR3 contains 17 residues. In germline, CDR1 is SGHRS, CDR2 YFSETQ. The CDR3 here is CASSLILTGSSYNEQFF.

The rearrangement joins TRBV6-1 to TRBJ1-1; the TCRdb D gene call, TRBD1, has no DNA to confirm it. CDR1 is MNHNS and CDR2 is SASEGT in the germline V gene. This CDR3 has 13 amino acids. CDR3 sequence: CASSGAAGTEAFF.

This rearrangement joins TRBV27 to TRBJ1-1. Germline loops: CDR1 MNHEY, CDR2 SMNVEV (reference sequence). This CDR3 region has 12 residues. CDR3 residues: CASPNNGPEAFF.

V and J are TRBV30 and TRBJ2-1. Germline loops: CDR1 GTSNPN, CDR2 SVGIG (reference sequence). The CDR3 is 14 amino acids. The CDR3 here is CAWSVTLWNNEQFF.

The chain carries TRBV19 and TRBJ2-7; TCRdb proposes TRBD2, but this gene call is untestable without DNA. The germline CDR1 and CDR2 sequences are LNHDA and SQIVND (reference sequence). This CDR3 spans 15 amino acids. The CDR3 loop reads CASSTTGTSVSEQYF. The full variable domain, its missing parts supplied by reference TRBV19 and TRBJ2-7, is DGGITQSPKYLFRKEGQNVTLSCEQNLNHDAMYWYRQDPGQGLRLIYYSQIVNDFQKGDIAEGYSVSREKKESFPLTVTSAQKNPTAFYLCASSTTGTSVSEQYFGPGTRLTVT.

The rearrangement links TRBV10-3 to TRBJ2-2; TCRdb proposes TRBD1, but this gene call is untestable without DNA. Germline CDR1 ENHRY, CDR2 SYGVKD. This CDR3 region has 14 residues. The CDR3 spells CAAGIQGFTGELFF.

CDR3 region: CSARVSGNTDTQYF. V usage is TRBV20-1 and J usage is TRBJ2-3; TCRdb reports TRBD2, a call that lacks DNA to check it against. This CDR3 has 14 amino acids. Germline CDR1 and CDR2: DFQATT and SNEGSKA (reference sequence).

This sequence joins TRBV28 and TRBJ2-7; the TRBD1 assignment by TCRdb is unverifiable without DNA. This CDR3 has 15 residues. Per the germline V gene, CDR1 is MDHEN and CDR2 is SYDVKM. CDR3 amino acids: CASSLTRQGRYEQYF.

The chain has TRBV11-2 and TRBJ2-1. From germline, CDR1 is SGHAT and CDR2 FQNNGV. The CDR3 sequence is 13 residues long. The CDR3 spells CASRNHDSNEQFF.

The CDR3 spells CASSFPSETQYF. This sequence joins TRBV7-9 and TRBJ2-5. This CDR3 contains 12 residues. Germline assignment: CDR1 SEHNR and CDR2 FQNEAQ (reference sequence).

The chain uses TRBV20-1 and TRBJ2-3; TCRdb selects TRBD2, and the lack of DNA leaves this call unchecked. Germline CDR1 and CDR2: DFQATT and SNEGSKA (reference sequence). The CDR3 contains 19 residues. The CDR3: CSARLGWGSGVSRADTQYF.

This chain joins TRBV14 and TRBJ1-4. The CDR3 spans 16 residues. The germline CDR1 and CDR2 sequences are SGHDN and FVKESK. CDR3 protein: CASSHPSADPNEKLFF. Combining the CDR3 with reference TRBV14 and TRBJ1-4 gives the whole variable domain EAGVTQFPSHSVIEKGQTVTLRCDPISGHDNLYWYRRVMGKEIKFLLHFVKESKQDESGMPNNRFLAERTGGTYSTLKVQPAELEDSGVYFCASSHPSADPNEKLFFGSGTQLSVL.

This chain's CDR3 is CASSRRQGAKYNTEAFF. The V call is TRBV27, the J call TRBJ1-1; TCRdb's assignment of TRBD1 cannot be checked, as there is no DNA. Germline-derived CDR1 and CDR2 are MNHEY and SMNVEV (reference sequence). This CDR3 comprises 17 residues.

This rearrangement joins TRBV3-1 to TRBJ2-1. The CDR3 has 14 amino acids. The V gene's germline CDR1 is LGHDT and CDR2 YNNKEL (reference sequence). The CDR3 is CASSQDRVENEQFF.

This chain connects TRBV20-1 to TRBJ2-5; checking the TCRdb D call of TRBD1 is not possible without DNA. This CDR3 region has 15 residues. Per germline, CDR1 DFQATT and CDR2 SNEGSKA (reference sequence). CDR3: CSSTPPSGPLETQYF.

V and J are TRBV20-1 and TRBJ2-1. The V gene's germline CDR1 is DFQATT and CDR2 SNEGSKA (reference sequence). The CDR3 consists of 13 residues. The CDR3 loop is CSARAAPNDEQFF.

The J gene is TRBJ1-4, the V gene TRBV7-9; there is no DNA to check the TCRdb D call of TRBD1. The CDR3 has 15 amino acids. The germline gives CDR1 SEHNR, CDR2 FQNEAQ (reference sequence). CDR3 amino acids: CASSLALDIREKLFF.